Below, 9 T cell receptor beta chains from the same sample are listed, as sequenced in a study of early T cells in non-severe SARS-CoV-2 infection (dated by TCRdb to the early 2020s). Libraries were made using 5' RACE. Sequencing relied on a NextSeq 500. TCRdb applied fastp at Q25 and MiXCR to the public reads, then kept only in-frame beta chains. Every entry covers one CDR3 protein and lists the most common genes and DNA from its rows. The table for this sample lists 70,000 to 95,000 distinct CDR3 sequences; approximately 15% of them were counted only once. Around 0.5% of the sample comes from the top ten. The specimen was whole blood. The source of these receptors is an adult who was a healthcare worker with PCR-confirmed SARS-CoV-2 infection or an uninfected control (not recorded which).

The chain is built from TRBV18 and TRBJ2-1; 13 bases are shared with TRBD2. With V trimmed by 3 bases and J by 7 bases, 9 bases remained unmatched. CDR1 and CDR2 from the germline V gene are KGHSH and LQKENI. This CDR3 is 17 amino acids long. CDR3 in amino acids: CASSPLFQLAGGNEQFF. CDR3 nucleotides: TGTGCCAGCTCACCCCTGTTCCAACTAGCGGGGGGGAATGAGCAGTTCTTC.

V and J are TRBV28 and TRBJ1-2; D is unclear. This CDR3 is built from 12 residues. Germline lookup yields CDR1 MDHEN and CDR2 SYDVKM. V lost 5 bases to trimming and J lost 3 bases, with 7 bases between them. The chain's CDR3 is CASSPQHYGYTF. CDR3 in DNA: TGTGCCAGCAGTCCTCAGCACTATGGCTACACCTTC.

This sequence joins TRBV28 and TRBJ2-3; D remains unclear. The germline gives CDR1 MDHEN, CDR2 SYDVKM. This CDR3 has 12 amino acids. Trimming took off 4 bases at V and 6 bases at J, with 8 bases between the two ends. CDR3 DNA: TGTGCCAGCAGTTGGATCCGGGATACGCAGTATTTT. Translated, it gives CASSWIRDTQYF.

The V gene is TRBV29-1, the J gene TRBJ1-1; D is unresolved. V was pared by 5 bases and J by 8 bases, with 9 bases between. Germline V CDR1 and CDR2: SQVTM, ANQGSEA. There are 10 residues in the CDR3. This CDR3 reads CSVRIREAFF. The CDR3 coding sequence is TGCAGCGTTAGGATACGGGAAGCTTTCTTT. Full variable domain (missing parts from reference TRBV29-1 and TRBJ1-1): SAVISQKPSRDICQRGTSLTIQCQVDSQVTMMFWYRQQPGQSLTLIATANQGSEATYESGFVIDKFPISRPNLTFSTLTVSNMSPEDSSIYLCSVRIREAFFGQGTRLTVV.

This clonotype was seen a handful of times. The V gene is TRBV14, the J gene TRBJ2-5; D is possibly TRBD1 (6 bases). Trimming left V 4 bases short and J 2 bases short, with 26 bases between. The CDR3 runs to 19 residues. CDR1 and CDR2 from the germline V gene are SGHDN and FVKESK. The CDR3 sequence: CASSPGAFTRRDGQETQYF. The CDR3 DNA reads TGTGCCAGCAGCCCAGGGGCATTTACTAGACGTGACGGACAAGAGACCCAGTACTTC.

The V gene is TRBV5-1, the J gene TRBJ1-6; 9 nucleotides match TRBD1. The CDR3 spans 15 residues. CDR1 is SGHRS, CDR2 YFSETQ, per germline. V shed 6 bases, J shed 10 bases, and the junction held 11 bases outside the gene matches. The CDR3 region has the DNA TGCGCCAGCACCTGGGGGGACAGGGAAGGCTCACCCCTCCACTTT. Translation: CASTWGDREGSPLHF.

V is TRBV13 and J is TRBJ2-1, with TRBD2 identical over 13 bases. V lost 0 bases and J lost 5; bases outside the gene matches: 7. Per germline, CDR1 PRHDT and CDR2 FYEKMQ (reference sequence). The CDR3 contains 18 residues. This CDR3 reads CASSLGPGLAGLNNEQFF. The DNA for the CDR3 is TGTGCCAGCAGCTTAGGGCCGGGACTAGCGGGGCTAAACAATGAGCAGTTCTTC. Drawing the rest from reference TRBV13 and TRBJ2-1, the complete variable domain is AAGVIQSPRHLIKEKRETATLKCYPIPRHDTVYWYQQGPGQDPQFLISFYEKMQSDKGSIPDRFSAQQFSDYHSELNMSSLELGDSALYFCASSLGPGLAGLNNEQFFGPGTRLTVL.

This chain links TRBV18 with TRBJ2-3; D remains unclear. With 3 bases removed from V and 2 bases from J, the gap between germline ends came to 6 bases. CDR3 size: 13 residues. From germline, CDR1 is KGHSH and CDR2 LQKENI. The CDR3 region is CASSPGITDTQYF. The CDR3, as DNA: TGTGCCAGCTCACCGGGAATCACAGATACGCAGTATTTT. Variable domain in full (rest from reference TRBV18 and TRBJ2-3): NAGVMQNPRHLVRRRGQEARLRCSPMKGHSHVYWYRQLPEEGLKFMVYLQKENIIDESGMPKERFSAEFPKEGPSILRIQQVVRGDSAAYFCASSPGITDTQYFGPGTRLTVL.

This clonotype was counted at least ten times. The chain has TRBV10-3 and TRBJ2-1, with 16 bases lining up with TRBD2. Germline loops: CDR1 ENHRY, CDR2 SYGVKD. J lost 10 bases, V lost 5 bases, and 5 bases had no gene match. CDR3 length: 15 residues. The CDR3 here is CAISPGTSGGEEQFF. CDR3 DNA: TGTGCCATCAGTCCAGGGACTAGCGGGGGGGAAGAGCAGTTCTTC.